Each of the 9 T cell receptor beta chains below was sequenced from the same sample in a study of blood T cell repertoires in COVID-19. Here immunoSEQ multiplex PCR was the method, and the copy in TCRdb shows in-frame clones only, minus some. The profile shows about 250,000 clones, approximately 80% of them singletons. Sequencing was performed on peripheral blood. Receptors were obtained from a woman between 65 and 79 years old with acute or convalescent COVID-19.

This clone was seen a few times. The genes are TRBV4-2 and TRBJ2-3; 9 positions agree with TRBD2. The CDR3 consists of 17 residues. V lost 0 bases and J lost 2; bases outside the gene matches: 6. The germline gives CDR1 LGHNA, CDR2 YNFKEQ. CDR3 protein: CASSQEQSSGVTDTQYF. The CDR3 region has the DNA TGTGCCAGCAGCCAAGAGCAGTCTAGCGGGGTCACAGATACGCAGTATTTT.

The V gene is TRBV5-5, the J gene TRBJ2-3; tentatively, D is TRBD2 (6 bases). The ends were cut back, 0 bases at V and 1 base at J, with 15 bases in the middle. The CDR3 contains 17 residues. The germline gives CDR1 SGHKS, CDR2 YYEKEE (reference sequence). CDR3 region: CASSLGTSPTRTDTQYF. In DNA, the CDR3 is TGTGCCAGCAGCTTGGGCACTAGCCCCACGCGCACAGATACGCAGTATTTT. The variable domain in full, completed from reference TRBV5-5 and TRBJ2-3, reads DAGVTQSPTHLIKTRGQQVTLRCSPISGHKSVSWYQQVLGQGPQFIFQYYEKEERGRGNFPDRFSARQFPNYSSELNVNALLLGDSALYLCASSLGTSPTRTDTQYFGPGTRLTVL.

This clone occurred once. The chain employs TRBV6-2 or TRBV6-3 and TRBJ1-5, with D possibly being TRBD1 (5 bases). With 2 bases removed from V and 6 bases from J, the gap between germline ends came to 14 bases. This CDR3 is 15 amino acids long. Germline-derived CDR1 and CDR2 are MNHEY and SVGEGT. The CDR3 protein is CASSYASGGGQPQHF. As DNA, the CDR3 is TGTGCCAGCAGTTACGCATCGGGGGGTGGTCAGCCCCAGCATTTT.

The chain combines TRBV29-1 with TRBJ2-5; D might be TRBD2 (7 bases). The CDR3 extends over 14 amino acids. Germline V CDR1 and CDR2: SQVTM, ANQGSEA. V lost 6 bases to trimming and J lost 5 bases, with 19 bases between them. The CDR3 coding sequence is TGCAGCGTCAGGCGGGGGCAGCGGATGGAGACCCAGTACTTC. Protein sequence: CSVRRGQRMETQYF.

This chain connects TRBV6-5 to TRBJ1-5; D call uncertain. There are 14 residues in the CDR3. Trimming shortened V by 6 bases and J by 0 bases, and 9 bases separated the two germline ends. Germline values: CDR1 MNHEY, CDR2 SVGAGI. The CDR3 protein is CASSVTTSNQPQHF. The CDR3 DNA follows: TGTGCCAGCAGCGTGACAACTAGCAATCAGCCCCAGCATTTT.

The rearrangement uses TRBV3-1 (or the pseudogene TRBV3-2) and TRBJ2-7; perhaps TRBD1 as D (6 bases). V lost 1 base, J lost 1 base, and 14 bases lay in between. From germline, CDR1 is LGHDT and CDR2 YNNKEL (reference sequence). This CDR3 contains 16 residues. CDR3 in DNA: TGTGCCAGCAGCCAAGTTGGTGGGGGCTCTTCCTACGAGCAGTACTTC. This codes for CASSQVGGGSSYEQYF.

The CDR3 DNA is TGCGCCAGCAGCCGTCCCGGGACAGGATTGAACACTGAAGCTTTCTTT. Protein product: CASSRPGTGLNTEAFF. This chain joins TRBV5-1 and TRBJ1-1; 8 bases are shared with TRBD1. Germline V gene data show CDR1 as SGHRS and CDR2 as YFSETQ. Trimming took 4 bases from V and 0 from J; bases not matched to a gene: 8. This CDR3 spans 16 amino acids.

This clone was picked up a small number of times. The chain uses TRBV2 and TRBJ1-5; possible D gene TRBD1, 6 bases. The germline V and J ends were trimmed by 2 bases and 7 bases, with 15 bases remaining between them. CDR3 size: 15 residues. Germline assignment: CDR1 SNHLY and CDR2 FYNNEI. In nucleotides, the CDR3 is TGTGCCAGCAGTGAAATTTGGGGGGGGCGGCAGCCCCAGCATTTT. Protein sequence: CASSEIWGGRQPQHF.

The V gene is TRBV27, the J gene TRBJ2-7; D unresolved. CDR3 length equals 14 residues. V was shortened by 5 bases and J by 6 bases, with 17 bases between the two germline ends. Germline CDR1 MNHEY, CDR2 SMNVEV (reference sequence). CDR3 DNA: TGTGCCAGCAGTCCCAGACTTGGGTCGGGCGAGCAGTACTTC. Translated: CASSPRLGSGEQYF.